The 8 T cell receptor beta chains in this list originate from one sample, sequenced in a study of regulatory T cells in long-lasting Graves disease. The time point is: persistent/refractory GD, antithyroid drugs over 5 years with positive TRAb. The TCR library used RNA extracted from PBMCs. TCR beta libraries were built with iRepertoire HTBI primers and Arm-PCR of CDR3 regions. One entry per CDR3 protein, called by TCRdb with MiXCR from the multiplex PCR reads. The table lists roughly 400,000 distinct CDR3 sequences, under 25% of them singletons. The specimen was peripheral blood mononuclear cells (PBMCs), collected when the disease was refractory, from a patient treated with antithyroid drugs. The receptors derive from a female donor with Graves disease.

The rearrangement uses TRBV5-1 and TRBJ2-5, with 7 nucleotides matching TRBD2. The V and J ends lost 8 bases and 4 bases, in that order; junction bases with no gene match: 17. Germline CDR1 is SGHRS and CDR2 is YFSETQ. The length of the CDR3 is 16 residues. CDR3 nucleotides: TGCGCCAGTCTCCGTGGCGGGAGTGGCGAGAGAGAGACCCAGTACTTC. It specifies CASLRGGSGERETQYF.

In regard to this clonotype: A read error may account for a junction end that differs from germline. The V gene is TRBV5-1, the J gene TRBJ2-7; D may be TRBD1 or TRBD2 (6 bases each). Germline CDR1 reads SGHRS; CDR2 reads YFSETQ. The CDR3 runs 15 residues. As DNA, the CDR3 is TGCGCCGGCAGCTTGGGCCTTCCGGGGGCGATCGAGCAGTACTTC. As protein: CAGSLGLPGAIEQYF.

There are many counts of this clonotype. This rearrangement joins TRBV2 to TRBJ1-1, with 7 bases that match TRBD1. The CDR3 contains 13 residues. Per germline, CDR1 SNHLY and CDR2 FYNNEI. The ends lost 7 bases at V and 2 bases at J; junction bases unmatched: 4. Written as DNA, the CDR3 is TGTGCCAGCAAGTACAGGGGAAACACTGAAGCTTTCTTT. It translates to CASKYRGNTEAFF.

The CDR3 region has the DNA TGTGCCAGCAGCCCAACAAGGGAGCTCTCCCAGTACTTC. It codes for CASSPTRELSQYF. The chain combines TRBV7-9 with TRBJ2-5, with TRBD2 as a possible D gene (5 bases). Per the germline V gene, CDR1 is SEHNR and CDR2 is FQNEAQ (reference sequence). This CDR3 contains 13 residues. V was clipped by 5 bases and J by 9 bases, with 16 bases between them.

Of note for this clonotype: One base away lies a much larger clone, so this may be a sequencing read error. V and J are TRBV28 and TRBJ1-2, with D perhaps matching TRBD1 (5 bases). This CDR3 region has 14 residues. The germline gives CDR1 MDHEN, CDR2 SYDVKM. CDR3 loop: CASSGAGTYRGCTF. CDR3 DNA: TGTGCCAGCAGCGGCGCGGGGACCTACCGTGGCTGCACCTTC.

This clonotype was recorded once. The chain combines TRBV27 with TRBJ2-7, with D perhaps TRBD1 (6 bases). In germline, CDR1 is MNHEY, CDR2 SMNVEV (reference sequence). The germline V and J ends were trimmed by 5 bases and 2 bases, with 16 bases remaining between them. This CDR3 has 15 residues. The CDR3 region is CASSINRVGAYEQYF. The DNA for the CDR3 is TGTGCCAGCAGTATAAACAGGGTTGGGGCCTACGAGCAGTACTTC.

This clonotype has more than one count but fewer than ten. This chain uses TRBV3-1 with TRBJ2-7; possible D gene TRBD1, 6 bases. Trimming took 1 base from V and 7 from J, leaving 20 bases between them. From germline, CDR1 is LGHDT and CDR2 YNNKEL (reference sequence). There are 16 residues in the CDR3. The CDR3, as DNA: TGTGCCAGCAGCCAAGCCTCCGGGACAACTTTCTTGGAGCAGTACTTC. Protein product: CASSQASGTTFLEQYF.

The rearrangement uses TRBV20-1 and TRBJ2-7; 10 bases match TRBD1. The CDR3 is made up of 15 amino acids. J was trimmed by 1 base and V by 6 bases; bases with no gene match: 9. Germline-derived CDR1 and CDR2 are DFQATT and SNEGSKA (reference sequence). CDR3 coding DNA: TGCAGTGCCGTCCCCGGACAGGGGGTTTCCTACGAGCAGTACTTC. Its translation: CSAVPGQGVSYEQYF.